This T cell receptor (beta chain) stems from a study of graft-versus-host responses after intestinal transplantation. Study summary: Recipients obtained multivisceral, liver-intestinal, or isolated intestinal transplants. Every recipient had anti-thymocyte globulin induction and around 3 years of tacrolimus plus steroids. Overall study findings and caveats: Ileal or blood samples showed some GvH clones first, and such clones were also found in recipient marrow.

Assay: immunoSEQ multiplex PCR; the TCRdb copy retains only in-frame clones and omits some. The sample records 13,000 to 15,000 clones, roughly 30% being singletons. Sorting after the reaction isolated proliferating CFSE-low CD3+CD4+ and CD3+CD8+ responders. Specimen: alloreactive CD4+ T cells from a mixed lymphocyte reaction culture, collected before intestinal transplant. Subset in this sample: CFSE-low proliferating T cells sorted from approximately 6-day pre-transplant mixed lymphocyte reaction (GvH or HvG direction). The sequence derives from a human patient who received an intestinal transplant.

In nucleotides, the CDR3 is TGTGCCTGGGGGGCAGGGGGGCCCTACGAGCAGTACTTC. Protein: CAWGAGGPYEQYF. The V and J genes are TRBV30 and TRBJ2-7; D is perhaps TRBD1 (7 bases). Trimming cost V 5 bases and J 2 bases, with 13 bases left between them. The germline V gene encodes CDR1 GTSNPN and CDR2 SVGIG (reference sequence). This CDR3 is 13 amino acids long.